The rows below give T cell receptor beta chains drawn from one sample of a study of identical twins. MiXCR, applied by TCRdb to the 5' RACE reads, yields one record per CDR3 protein. Of a few hundred thousand distinct CDR3 sequences detected, around 9% appear once; the ten largest clones hold roughly 8.9%. The specimen sequenced was naive T cells sorted from blood. These receptors all come from a woman aged 50 to 60 in good health. Each CDR3 is given with its conserved first and last residue. A clone size is listed for some rows: how often the clone was seen (once, few, many), or a class if it is expanded.

v_call	j_call	clone_size	cdr3_aa
TRBV20-1	TRBJ2-1	many	CSAATGLAGGNEQFF
TRBV12-3/TRBV12-4	TRBJ2-2	many	CASRPGVGAGELFF
TRBV6-1	TRBJ2-5	few	CASSRTGGLEETQYF
TRBV2	TRBJ2-5	.	CASSDRGSETQYF
TRBV18	TRBJ2-1	.	CASSPPGDNEQFF
TRBV6-6	TRBJ1-2	many	CASTLQHTNYGYTF
TRBV5-1	TRBJ2-1	few	CASRGHYNEQFF
TRBV29-1	TRBJ2-1	few	CSAVGLAGESGSYNEQFF
TRBV7-6	TRBJ2-3	.	CASSLVELAPKDTQYF
TRBV7-2	TRBJ2-7	many	CASSPVRSYEQYF
TRBV30	TRBJ1-5	.	CAWSQSSEPQHF
TRBV7-9	TRBJ2-3	.	CASSLETWRYTQYF
TRBV5-1	TRBJ2-2	few	CASSDAQGALGPGELFF
TRBV7-9	TRBJ2-7	few	CASSRMGVGRIAYEQYF
TRBV9	TRBJ2-7	.	CASSASLAASSYEQYF
TRBV29-1	TRBJ1-1	.	CSVRPWTGVTEAFF
TRBV12-3/TRBV12-4	TRBJ2-5	few	CASSLAPWGEQETQYF
TRBV9	TRBJ2-1	.	CASSVEVLAGAYNEQFF
TRBV6-5	TRBJ1-2	few	CASSSFGGYTF
TRBV4-1	TRBJ2-1	many	CASSQVRSGGWPREQFF
TRBV12-3/TRBV12-4	TRBJ1-3	many	CASRPSAAGNTIYF
TRBV6-2/TRBV6-3	TRBJ2-1	few	CASSLLGVEQFF
TRBV20-1	TRBJ2-3	few	CSAGDLEKSTDTQYF
TRBV29-1	TRBJ1-2	many	CSVGTGVLGYTF
TRBV5-1	TRBJ2-6	many	CASRRVPQGDFSGANVLTF
TRBV29-1	TRBJ1-2	.	CSAGTGAYYGYTF
TRBV5-1	TRBJ2-3	.	CASSRTAPTDTQYF
TRBV5-1	TRBJ2-3	.	CASSLVSRYADTQYF
TRBV7-2	TRBJ1-3	few	CASSLDRAGNTIYF
TRBV12-5	TRBJ2-2	few	CASGLGEQRNTGELFF
TRBV19	TRBJ1-5	.	CASSPLGQGNQPQHF
TRBV19	TRBJ1-1	once	CASSEQGTVTEAFF
TRBV29-1	TRBJ2-5	.	CSAARSSGRETQYF
TRBV28	TRBJ2-1	.	CASSFQGGSYNEQFF
TRBV27	TRBJ1-2	few	CASSLSGQGRNYGYTF
TRBV29-1	TRBJ2-5	.	CSVGDRLQETQYF
TRBV7-8	TRBJ1-5	.	CASSLSRTFSNQPQHF
TRBV5-6	TRBJ1-3	.	CASSLDVGVGNTIYF
TRBV29-1	TRBJ1-5	many	CSAGSLNQPQHF
TRBV3-1	TRBJ2-3	few	CASSLLAGESFGAQYF